The next 28 T cell receptor beta chains were all read from a single sample in a study of blood T cell repertoires in COVID-19. Profiling relied on immunoSEQ multiplex PCR, and the TCRdb table lists in-frame clones only, not all of them. The sample has over 20,000 clones; about 83% are singletons. Sequencing used peripheral blood. Receptors originate from a human donor with active COVID-19. The donor label of this sample is uncertain.

The CDR3 spells CASSYSTGTDDTF. The CDR3 DNA sequence: TGTGCCAGCAGCTACTCGACCGGGACAGACGATACCTTC. V gene TRBV11-2 combines with J gene TRBJ1-2; 7 bases map to TRBD1. V lost 4 bases, J lost 14 bases, and 13 bases stayed unmatched. CDR1 is SGHAT and CDR2 is FQNNGV in the germline V gene. This CDR3 spans 13 amino acids.

V and J are TRBV6-6 and TRBJ2-5; 14 bases fit TRBD2. Germline values: CDR1 MNHNY, CDR2 SVGAGI (reference sequence). There are 16 residues in the CDR3. The junction had 7 bases not matched to a gene; V was cut back by 5 bases and J by 5 bases. The CDR3 sequence: CASSRGLAGVKETQYF. DNA for the CDR3: TGTGCCAGCAGTCGGGGACTAGCGGGAGTGAAGGAGACCCAGTACTTC.

This chain links TRBV30 with TRBJ2-2; 8 positions match TRBD2. The CDR3 loop spans 15 amino acids. The germline CDR1 and CDR2 sequences are GTSNPN and SVGIG (reference sequence). V shed 0 bases and J 3 bases; nucleotides not matched to a gene: 3. The CDR3, as DNA: TGTGCCTGGAGTGTTGCGGGGGGATACACCGGGGAGCTGTTTTTT. It encodes CAWSVAGGYTGELFF. Combining the CDR3 with reference TRBV30 and TRBJ2-2 gives the whole variable domain SQTIHQWPATLVQPVGSPLSLECTVEGTSNPNLYWYRQAAGRGLQLLFYSVGIGQISSEVPQNLSASRPQDRQFILSSKKLLLSDSGFYLCAWSVAGGYTGELFFGEGSRLTVL.

The gene calls are TRBV4-1 and TRBJ1-6; D is unclear. V was clipped by 0 bases and J by 0 bases, with 9 bases between them. This CDR3 contains 17 residues. Germline assignment: CDR1 MGHRA and CDR2 YSYEKL. The CDR3 DNA sequence: TGCGCCAGCAGCCAAGAGGAGAGTAGCTCCTATAATTCACCCCTCCACTTT. Its protein is CASSQEESSSYNSPLHF.

This clone was seen a few times. The chain links TRBV7-2 to TRBJ2-1; TRBD2 matches 9 bases. CDR1 is SGHTA and CDR2 is FQGNSA in the germline V gene. CDR3 length: 16 residues. The V gene end was trimmed by 5 bases and the J gene end by 7 bases; junction bases not matched to a gene: 12. CDR3: CASSPPPAGGMNEQFF. The CDR3 DNA is TGTGCCAGCAGCCCCCCCCCAGCGGGAGGTATGAATGAGCAGTTCTTC.

This clone was detected only once. V and J are TRBV3-1 (or the pseudogene TRBV3-2) and TRBJ2-1; D is possibly TRBD2 (6 bases). The CDR3 extends over 12 amino acids. Trimming left V 4 bases short and J 10 bases short, with 11 bases between. Germline assignment: CDR1 LGHDT and CDR2 YNNKEL (reference sequence). CDR3 DNA: TGTGCCAGCAGCCGGGGGGATAGAGAGCAGTTCTTC. It is translated as CASSRGDREQFF.

This clone showed up just a few times. The chain carries TRBV11-2 and TRBJ1-4; 11 nucleotides align to TRBD1. CDR3 length: 18 residues. The ends lost 7 bases at V and 2 bases at J; junction bases unmatched: 12. Germline V gene sequence: CDR1 SGHAT, CDR2 FQNNGV. In nucleotides, the CDR3 is TGTGCCAGCACCCTAGGGAGGGGACAGGGGGGGACTAATGAAAAACTGTTTTTT. It encodes CASTLGRGQGGTNEKLFF.

The gene calls are TRBV27 and TRBJ2-3, with 7 bases lining up with TRBD1. CDR3 length: 16 amino acids. The J segment lost 2 bases and the V segment lost 7 bases, leaving 12 bases of the junction unmatched. In germline, CDR1 is MNHEY, CDR2 SMNVEV (reference sequence). The CDR3 loop reads CASKKDGDRFTDTQYF. As DNA, the CDR3 is TGTGCCAGCAAAAAGGATGGGGACAGATTCACAGATACGCAGTATTTT.

This clone was recorded a few times. The chain carries TRBV30 and TRBJ2-3, with 11 bases identical to TRBD2. Germline CDR1 and CDR2: GTSNPN and SVGIG (reference sequence). The CDR3 covers 18 residues. V gave up 3 bases and J gave up 0 bases; unmatched junction bases: 11. The CDR3: CAWRYTSGGLYSTDTQYF. CDR3 sequence (DNA): TGTGCCTGGAGGTATACTAGCGGGGGACTCTATAGCACAGATACGCAGTATTTT.

This clone has just a few counts. The V gene is TRBV28, the J gene TRBJ2-7; 11 nucleotides align to TRBD1. V gave up 2 bases and J gave up 3 bases; unmatched junction bases: 0. The CDR3 is made up of 14 amino acids. From germline, CDR1 is MDHEN and CDR2 SYDVKM. This CDR3 reads CASSLGTGGYEQYF. CDR3 DNA: TGTGCCAGCAGTTTAGGGACAGGGGGCTACGAGCAGTACTTC.

In DNA, the CDR3 is TGTGCCAGCAGTTACTCGGCGGGGACCTACGAGCAGTACTTC. Translation: CASSYSAGTYEQYF. V and J are TRBV6-2 or TRBV6-3 and TRBJ2-7; TRBD2 is a possible D gene (6 bases). CDR3 size: 14 residues. V lost 0 bases, J lost 2 bases, and 8 bases lay in between. CDR1 is MNHEY, CDR2 SVGEGT, per germline.

In its sample, this clone was seen a few times. The gene calls are TRBV5-1 and TRBJ2-3; 12 positions agree with TRBD2. Per the germline V gene, CDR1 is SGHRS and CDR2 is YFSETQ. The CDR3 is 16 amino acids. J was trimmed by 4 bases and V by 1 base; bases with no gene match: 4. The CDR3 DNA reads as TGCGCCAGCAGCTTGTGGCTAGCGGGGGGGTCAGATACGCAGTATTTT. This translates into CASSLWLAGGSDTQYF.

V usage is TRBV4-1 and J usage is TRBJ2-7, with 7 bases aligning to TRBD2. The germline V gene has CDR1 MGHRA and CDR2 YSYEKL. The V segment lost 4 bases and the J segment 4 bases; nucleotides outside the gene matches: 10. The CDR3 extends over 15 amino acids. CDR3 nucleotide sequence: TGCGCCAGCAGCCTACGCGGGGGAACGGAATACGAGCAGTACTTC. It specifies CASSLRGGTEYEQYF.

The V call is TRBV28, the J call TRBJ2-7; 7 nucleotides line up with TRBD1. There are 14 residues in the CDR3. Per the germline V gene, CDR1 is MDHEN and CDR2 is SYDVKM. V lost 5 bases, J lost 4 bases, and 8 bases stayed unmatched. Here the CDR3 DNA reads TGTGCCAGCAGTAGACAGGGAACGAATTACGAGCAGTACTTC. Translation gives CASSRQGTNYEQYF.

V is TRBV6-5 and J is TRBJ1-2, with TRBD1 as a possible D gene (5 bases). V was clipped by 7 bases and J by 6 bases, with 15 bases between them. Germline assignment: CDR1 MNHEY and CDR2 SVGAGI. The CDR3 spans 13 residues. The CDR3 DNA is TGTGCCAGCACCCCGGGGGTAGGGGATGGCTACACCTTC. Amino acids: CASTPGVGDGYTF.

The chain employs TRBV6-1 and TRBJ2-3, with 8 bases aligning to TRBD2. This CDR3 region has 16 residues. Trimming cost V 1 base and J 1 base; bases outside gene matches: 4. The germline CDR1 and CDR2 sequences are MNHNS and SASEGT. CDR3 loop: CASSEVAGGRTDTQYF. The CDR3 DNA is TGTGCCAGCAGTGAAGTTGCGGGGGGCCGCACAGATACGCAGTATTTT.

The gene calls are TRBV7-6 and TRBJ2-2, with a tentative D call TRBD2 (5 bases). CDR3 length equals 16 residues. Trimming pared 2 bases from V and 0 bases from J, leaving 10 bases between. Germline-derived CDR1 and CDR2 are SGHVS and FNYEAQ. CDR3 region: CASSLPSGANTGELFF. The CDR3 DNA reads as TGTGCCAGCAGCTTACCAAGCGGAGCGAACACCGGGGAGCTGTTTTTT. Combining the CDR3 with reference TRBV7-6 and TRBJ2-2 gives the whole variable domain GAGVSQSPRYKVTKRGQDVALRCDPISGHVSLYWYRQALGQGPEFLTYFNYEAQQDKSGLPNDRFSAERPEGSISTLTIQRTEQRDSAMYRCASSLPSGANTGELFFGEGSRLTVL.

The chain is built from TRBV4-3 and TRBJ2-3, with 7 bases lining up with TRBD1. The germline V gene has CDR1 LGHNA and CDR2 YSLEER. V lost 1 base, J lost 0 bases, and 7 bases stayed unmatched. The CDR3 is 17 amino acids. CDR3 nucleotide sequence: TGCGCCAGCAGCCAAGGAGGGGGCGCGGAAAGCACAGATACGCAGTATTTT. Translation: CASSQGGGAESTDTQYF.

The chain recombines TRBV19 with TRBJ1-5; D unclear. Trimming took off 3 bases at V and 1 base at J, with 10 bases between the two ends. CDR3 length: 15 amino acids. CDR1 is LNHDA, CDR2 SQIVND, per germline (reference sequence). The DNA for the CDR3 is TGTGCCAGTAGTATTGTGGCCGGGAGCAATCAGCCCCAGCATTTT. It yields the protein CASSIVAGSNQPQHF.

In its sample, this clone was seen once. This chain uses TRBV1 with TRBJ2-3; TRBD2 reflects the table's D call only, with no check against the DNA. TRBV1 is a pseudogene locus. This CDR3 is built from 16 residues. The CDR3 DNA reads TGCACCAGCAGCCAAGAGCGGGGGGGCACAACAGATACGCAGTATTTT. Translating it yields CTSSQERGGTTDTQYF.

The chain recombines TRBV29-1 with TRBJ2-1; the match to TRBD2 covers 9 bases. The CDR3 has 15 amino acids. V lost 2 bases to trimming and J lost 6 bases; unmatched junction nucleotides: 8. CDR1 is SQVTM and CDR2 is ANQGSEA in the germline V gene. DNA for the CDR3: TGCAGCGTTGAACGATTGGGACTAGCCGGCAATGAGCAGTTCTTC. Translation: CSVERLGLAGNEQFF.

In its sample, this clone was seen once. This chain joins TRBV18 and TRBJ1-1; 9 bases map to TRBD1. The CDR3 contains 13 residues. After removal of 3 bases from V and 5 bases from J, the junction contained 1 base not matched to a gene. Germline V CDR1 and CDR2: KGHSH, LQKENI. The CDR3 DNA sequence: TGTGCCAGCTCACCGGGACAGGGAACTGAAGCTTTCTTT. This encodes CASSPGQGTEAFF.

V usage is TRBV6-5 and J usage is TRBJ2-3, with 10 bases identical to TRBD2. Germline assignment: CDR1 MNHEY and CDR2 SVGAGI. V lost 4 bases and J lost 4; bases outside the gene matches: 8. The CDR3 has 16 residues. The CDR3: CASSLNSGGFADTQYF. CDR3 nucleotides: TGTGCCAGCAGTTTAAATAGCGGGGGGTTCGCAGATACGCAGTATTTT.

This sequence joins TRBV5-4 and TRBJ2-7; the match to TRBD2 covers 7 bases. V dropped 0 bases and J dropped 1; count of bases not matched to a gene: 7. CDR3 length: 16 amino acids. CDR1 is SGHNT and CDR2 is YYREEE in the germline V gene (reference sequence). Written as DNA, the CDR3 is TGTGCCAGCAGCTTGGGGGGCGGGAGTGGATCCTACGAGCAGTACTTC. Amino acid sequence: CASSLGGGSGSYEQYF.

The chain's CDR3 is CASSLPTGNTEAFF. DNA of the CDR3: TGTGCCAGCAGCCTCCCCACGGGGAACACTGAAGCTTTCTTT. This chain links TRBV7-2 with TRBJ1-1; D not certain. Germline V CDR1 and CDR2: SGHTA, FQGNSA. The length of the CDR3 is 14 residues. Trimming cost V 5 bases and J 1 base, with 11 bases left between them.

The chain couples TRBV10-1 to TRBJ2-5, with TRBD2 matching 7 bases. The CDR3 has 13 residues. The junction had 5 bases not matched to a gene; V was cut back by 8 bases and J by 2 bases. Germline V gene lookup returns CDR1 WNHNN and CDR2 SYGVQD (reference sequence). CDR3 coding DNA: TGCGCCAGCTGGGGGGGACGGCAAGAGACCCAGTACTTC. Translation: CASWGGRQETQYF.

The chain joins TRBV9 to TRBJ1-4; a possible D gene is TRBD1 (5 bases). The V gene's germline CDR1 is SGDLS and CDR2 YYNGEE. V was pared by 1 base and J by 4 bases, with 8 bases between. The CDR3 is 14 amino acids. CDR3: CASSVLDSNEKLFF. In nucleotides, the CDR3 is TGTGCCAGCAGCGTACTTGACAGTAATGAAAAACTGTTTTTT.

The CDR3 DNA follows: TGTGCCAGTAGCCCGACAGGGTCGTTTTCCTACGAGCAGTACTTC. Translating it yields CASSPTGSFSYEQYF. This sequence joins TRBV19 and TRBJ2-7, with 7 bases that match TRBD1. CDR3 length: 15 amino acids. The V segment lost 6 bases and the J segment 1 base; nucleotides outside the gene matches: 9. In germline, CDR1 is LNHDA, CDR2 SQIVND (reference sequence).